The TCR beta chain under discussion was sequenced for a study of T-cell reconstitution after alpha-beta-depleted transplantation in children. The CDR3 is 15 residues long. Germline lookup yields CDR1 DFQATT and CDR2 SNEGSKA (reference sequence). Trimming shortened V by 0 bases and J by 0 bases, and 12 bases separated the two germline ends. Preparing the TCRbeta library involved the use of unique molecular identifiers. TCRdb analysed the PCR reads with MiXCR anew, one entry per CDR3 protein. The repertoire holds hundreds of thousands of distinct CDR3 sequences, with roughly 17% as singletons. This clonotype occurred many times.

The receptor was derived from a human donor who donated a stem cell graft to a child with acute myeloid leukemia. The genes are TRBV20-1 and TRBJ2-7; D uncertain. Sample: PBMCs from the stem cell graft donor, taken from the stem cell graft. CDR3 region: CSARDPGGGSYEQYF. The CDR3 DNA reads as TGCAGTGCTAGAGATCCGGGCGGTGGCTCCTACGAGCAGTACTTC.